This T cell receptor (beta chain) was identified during a study of cytomegalovirus exposure and HLA in healthy donors. Primers for the PCR totalled 60 Vbeta and 13 Jbeta. Sequencing used immunoSEQ multiplex PCR; TCRdb keeps in-frame clones, though not all of them. The repertoire has some 170,000 clones, roughly a tenth of them found once; the top ten carry roughly 1.3%. This CDR3 comprises 15 residues. V gave up 0 bases and J gave up 3 bases, with 10 bases separating them. In regard to this clone: Its antigen is still unknown.

Study results and caveats: TCR beta sequences numbering over 15,000 were associated with HLA alleles at 0.05 false discovery rate in a later analysis. Three chains linked to CMV were shown in vitro to be specific for CMV antigens.

The sequencing sample was made of PBMCs. The V and J genes are TRBV5-3 and TRBJ1-5, with D unresolved. TRBV5-3 is labeled an ORF, and its function is uncertain. This TCR was recovered from a woman in her twenties or thirties in good health and CMV-seropositive. CDR3 DNA: TGTGCCAGAAGCTTGGGAGGGCAGGACAATCAGCCCCAGCATTTT. Protein product: CARSLGGQDNQPQHF.